This is a list of T cell receptor beta chains from one sample in a study of cytomegalovirus exposure and HLA in healthy donors. Method: immunoSEQ multiplex PCR; TCRdb's copy keeps in-frame clones and lacks some. The table lists some 200,000 clones, 79% of them singletons. The sequencing input was PBMCs. Receptors were obtained from a girl aged 5-17 years in good health and CMV-seropositive. Both conserved end residues are trimmed from each CDR3. Each record gives: V gene, J gene, D gene, CDR3 protein. D genes are given only for firm matches.

>TRBV27|TRBJ2-4|TRBD1
ASSYGTEGQNIQY
>TRBV6-1|TRBJ2-5|-
ASSETGSYQETQY
>TRBV5-1|TRBJ1-2|-
ASRGAPGTTYGYT
>TRBV5-4|TRBJ1-1|TRBD1
ASSPTGTGGRAF
>TRBV12-2|TRBJ1-1|-
ASRLNPGTGADTEAF
>TRBV27|TRBJ2-2|-
ASSFGLSGTGELF
>TRBV15|TRBJ2-7|TRBD1
ATSRVVDRGSYEQY
>TRBV9|TRBJ1-4|-
ASSVDPGSNEKLF
>TRBV7-9|TRBJ1-5|TRBD1
ASSRGTESLQPQH
>TRBV5-4|TRBJ1-4|-
ASGRGLSEKLF
>TRBV9|TRBJ2-3|TRBD1
ASSSGTGSTDTQY
>TRBV10-3|TRBJ2-1|-
AIKGGGASPGNEQF
>TRBV6-5|TRBJ2-1|TRBD2
ASTSGGPYNEQF
>TRBV19|TRBJ2-3|-
ASSIRESDSPDTQY
>TRBV5-6|TRBJ1-4|TRBD1
ASSTRLGDSLNEKLF
>TRBV5-4|TRBJ2-1|TRBD2
ASSRTGGAGDGEQF
>TRBV4-3|TRBJ2-1|-
ASSRGHEQF
>TRBV7-9|TRBJ2-1|TRBD2
ASSLGLAGEQF
>TRBV15|TRBJ1-4|-
ATSRPTQGYEKLF
>TRBV2|TRBJ1-6|TRBD1
ASSEAGGHHPR
>TRBV2|TRBJ2-1|TRBD1
ACPAPAGTGDEQF
>TRBV5-4|TRBJ2-7|-
ASSLEVSFEQY
>TRBV9|TRBJ2-5|-
ASSVALAEMGETQY